This T cell receptor beta chain derives from a study of T cells in Graves' hyperthyroidism and ophthalmopathy. Study details: Peripheral blood samples were taken at initial diagnosis, prior to any treatment. Overall study findings and caveats: Before onset, by a median of approximately 5.9 months, the model predicted ophthalmopathy.

Using RNA transcripts as the source, TCR beta CDR3 regions were amplified. The TCR CDR3 first-round RT-PCR relied on the HTBI primer set. TCRdb itself ran the multiplex PCR reads through MiXCR, one entry per CDR3 protein. The profile shows 20,000 to 30,000 distinct CDR3 sequences, approximately 49% of them singletons. In regard to this clonotype: Its antigen is undetermined.

Germline V lookup: CDR1 SEHNR, CDR2 FQNEAQ (reference sequence). The CDR3 contains 14 residues. V lost 3 bases and J 7 bases, leaving 12 bases between the germline ends. Sequenced input: blood. This receptor was identified in a woman aged 40 to 49 with Graves' hyperthyroidism that later progressed to Graves' ophthalmopathy. The rearrangement joins TRBV7-9 to TRBJ1-4; tentatively, D is TRBD1 (5 bases). The CDR3 bases are TGTGCCAGCAGCTTGTCAGGGTGGAGTGAAAAACTGTTTTTT. Its translation: CASSLSGWSEKLFF.